Listed below are T cell receptor beta chains from one sample, sequenced in a study of blood T cell repertoires in COVID-19. Measured with immunoSEQ multiplex PCR; TCRdb has only the in-frame clones, and not every one. The table lists 130,000 to 150,000 clones, about 79% of them singletons, with approximately 8.4% in the top ten. The sequenced material came from PBMCs or T cells enriched from blood (not recorded which). The receptors were gathered from a middle-aged man who had recovered from COVID-19. The CDR3 runs from the conserved cysteine through the conserved F or W. D genes are given only for firm matches. Where a row states a size, it is once, few, many or the class of an expanded clone; other rows omit it.

>TRBJ2-7|-|TRBV28|-
CASKTGGGDSYEQYF
TGTGCCAGCAAAACCGGAGGGGGGGACTCCTACGAGCAGTACTTC
>TRBJ1-6|few|TRBV5-1|TRBD1
CASSRDRGGSPLHF
TGCGCCAGCAGCCGTGACAGGGGAGGTTCACCCCTCCACTTT
>TRBJ2-1|once|TRBV10-1|-
CASSITGSHNEQFF
TGCGCCAGCAGTATAACAGGGTCCCACAATGAGCAGTTCTTC
>TRBJ1-1|-|TRBV11-2|-
CASSQGVNTEAFF
TGTGCCAGCAGTCAGGGCGTGAACACTGAAGCTTTCTTT
>TRBJ2-2|-|TRBV4-3|-
CASSQGSGRELFF
TGCGCCAGCAGCCAAGGATCCGGTCGGGAGCTGTTTTTT
>TRBJ1-3|-|TRBV18|TRBD1
CASSPTTGAGNTIYF
TGTGCCAGCTCACCGACGACAGGGGCGGGAAACACCATATATTTT
>TRBJ2-1|-|TRBV5-1|TRBD1
CASSFDRGSGNEQFF
TGCGCCAGCAGCTTCGACAGGGGTTCGGGCAATGAGCAGTTCTTC
>TRBJ1-2|-|TRBV11-2|-
CASSLDLSGNYGYTF
TGTGCCAGCAGCTTAGATCTCTCAGGGAACTATGGCTACACCTTC
>TRBJ1-1|-|TRBV7-2|TRBD1
CASSSDRVNTEAFF
TGTGCCAGCAGTTCAGACAGGGTGAACACTGAAGCTTTCTTT
>TRBJ2-5|-|TRBV29-1|-
CSVEDLGQQGETQYF
TGCAGCGTTGAAGATCTAGGACAGCAAGGAGAGACCCAGTACTTC
>TRBJ2-3|-|TRBV7-2|TRBD2
CASSLVAGGRGTQYF
TGTGCCAGCAGCTTAGTAGCGGGGGGGCGTGGTACGCAGTATTTT
>TRBJ1-2|-|TRBV6-4|TRBD1
CASSDPLTGNYGYTF
TGTGCCAGCAGTGACCCCCTGACAGGGAACTATGGCTACACCTTC
>TRBJ1-1|once|TRBV5-8|-
CASSPWGGTEAFF
TGTGCCAGCAGCCCCTGGGGCGGAACTGAAGCTTTCTTT
>TRBJ1-2|few|TRBV19|-
CASSIGSRTFNSGYTF
TGTGCCAGTAGTATAGGTAGCAGAACCTTCAACTCTGGCTACACCTTC
>TRBJ1-2|-|TRBV25-1|-
CASSGKTGKRYGYTF
TGTGCCAGCAGTGGGAAAACAGGGAAGCGCTATGGCTACACCTTC
>TRBJ2-3|-|TRBV7-2|TRBD2
CASSPRRGGPGDTQYF
TGTGCCAGCAGCCCGCGGCGGGGGGGCCCTGGAGATACGCAGTATTTT
>TRBJ2-3|many|TRBV4-3|TRBD1
CASVPGTGTDTQYF
TGCGCCAGCGTACCCGGGACAGGAACAGATACGCAGTATTTT
>TRBJ1-5|few|TRBV28|-
CASSLAGFGQPQHF
TGTGCCAGCAGTTTAGCAGGTTTTGGCCAGCCCCAGCATTTT
>TRBJ2-7|-|TRBV25-1|-
CASSEFNYEQYF
TGTGCCAGCAGTGAATTTAACTACGAGCAGTACTTC
>TRBJ2-2|-|TRBV5-4|TRBD2
CASSNGGGTGELFF
TGTGCCAGCAGTAATGGGGGGGGAACCGGGGAGCTGTTTTTT
>TRBJ2-1|-|TRBV15|TRBD2
CATSRVGRGGPNEQFF
TGTGCCACCAGCAGAGTGGGGCGGGGGGGCCCCAATGAGCAGTTCTTC
>TRBJ2-1|-|TRBV7-3|-
CASSLKGASSYNEQFF
TGTGCCAGCAGCTTAAAGGGAGCAAGCTCCTACAATGAGCAGTTCTTC
>TRBJ1-2|-|TRBV5-1|-
CASSRGRENYGYTF
TGCGCCAGCAGCAGGGGACGGGAGAACTATGGCTACACCTTC